The 28 T cell receptor beta chains reported below all come from one sample, sequenced in a study of T-cell memory formation after mild COVID-19. TCRdb reanalysed the 5' RACE reads using MiXCR and keeps one entry per CDR3 protein. This table holds approximately 210,000 distinct CDR3 sequences, around 18% found once. The source material was PBMCs or a T cell subset sorted from them (not recorded which). The receptors derive from an adult woman who had mild COVID-19 (a few samples of this study predate the infection). Cell type and time point are not known.

This chain joins TRBV7-9 and TRBJ2-1, with D perhaps given as TRBD1 or TRBD2 (5 bases each). There are 15 residues in the CDR3. V was trimmed by 4 bases and J by 7 bases, leaving 17 bases between them. From germline, CDR1 is SEHNR and CDR2 FQNEAQ (reference sequence). The CDR3: CASSSFGRGPNEQFF. The CDR3 DNA follows: TGTGCCAGCAGCTCCTTTGGTCGGGGCCCAAATGAGCAGTTCTTC.

This clonotype was observed a few times. The rearrangement uses TRBV7-2 and TRBJ1-2; D unresolved. The germline CDR1 and CDR2 sequences are SGHTA and FQGNSA. V shed 6 bases and J shed 5 bases, with 19 bases lying between them. The CDR3 has 15 residues. The DNA for the CDR3 is TGTGCCAGCAGGGGTAACGCGGGAGCATGGTATGGCTACACCTTC. It specifies CASRGNAGAWYGYTF. Drawing the rest from reference TRBV7-2 and TRBJ1-2, the complete variable domain is GAGVSQSPSNKVTEKGKDVELRCDPISGHTALYWYRQSLGQGLEFLIYFQGNSAPDKSGLPSDRFSAERTGGSVSTLTIQRTQQEDSAVYLCASRGNAGAWYGYTFGSGTRLTVV.

To note about this clonotype: A read error may produce the germline difference seen at one junction end. The V call is TRBV3-1, the J call TRBJ1-5; D is unclear. Germline V gene lookup returns CDR1 LGHDT and CDR2 YNNKEL (reference sequence). The CDR3 runs to 15 residues. The CDR3: CARSQDPGPNQPQHF. CDR3 DNA sequence: TGTGCCAGAAGCCAAGATCCCGGGCCAAATCAGCCCCAGCATTTT.

The J gene is TRBJ1-2, the V gene TRBV12-5, with a possible D match to TRBD1 (5 bases). V lost 5 bases and J lost 4, with 11 bases in between. This CDR3 has 13 amino acids. The germline V gene encodes CDR1 LGHNT and CDR2 FRNRAP. CDR3 DNA: TGTGCTAGTGGTGAGGGGACCTTCTATGGCTACACCTTC. This sequence encodes CASGEGTFYGYTF.

The sample holds a few counts of this clonotype. V gene TRBV9 combines with J gene TRBJ2-1; weak D call: TRBD1 (6 bases). V was pared by 2 bases and J by 9 bases, with 9 bases between. Germline V gene lookup returns CDR1 SGDLS and CDR2 YYNGEE. This CDR3 is built from 12 residues. CDR3 in DNA: TGTGCCAGCAGCGTGTCCAGGGGTGAGCAGTTCTTC. Protein: CASSVSRGEQFF.

The chain joins TRBV12-3 or TRBV12-4 to TRBJ2-3; 12 bases line up with TRBD2. This CDR3 comprises 14 residues. The V segment lost 6 bases and the J segment 7 bases; nucleotides outside the gene matches: 5. The CDR3 loop is CASRGLAGFNTQYF. The CDR3 coding sequence is TGTGCCAGCAGAGGACTAGCGGGATTCAATACGCAGTATTTT.

The rearrangement uses TRBV27 and TRBJ1-1; TRBD1 matches at 7 bases. The CDR3 totals 17 residues. Per germline, CDR1 MNHEY and CDR2 SMNVEV (reference sequence). V lost 2 bases to trimming and J lost 0 bases; unmatched junction nucleotides: 9. The CDR3 loop reads CASSLIGDRPMNTEAFF. DNA for the CDR3: TGTGCCAGCAGTTTAATAGGGGACAGACCTATGAACACTGAAGCTTTCTTT.

In this sample, this clonotype turned up a few times. The chain carries TRBV12-3 or TRBV12-4 and TRBJ1-2; the D gene is possibly TRBD1 (5 bases). V was clipped by 3 bases and J by 5 bases, with 16 bases between them. This CDR3 has 15 residues. CDR3: CASSLDGGSTYGYTF. Written as DNA, the CDR3 is TGTGCCAGCAGTTTGGATGGGGGGAGCACTTATGGCTACACCTTC.

The chain links TRBV5-1 to TRBJ2-7, with a tentative D call TRBD2 (5 bases). V gave up 1 base and J gave up 4 bases, with 9 bases separating them. Germline V gene lookup returns CDR1 SGHRS and CDR2 YFSETQ. The CDR3 length is 13 residues. CDR3 loop: CASSLSGRYEQYF. The CDR3 DNA reads as TGCGCCAGCAGCTTGTCGGGAAGGTACGAGCAGTACTTC.

A few counts support this clonotype. The genes are TRBV25-1 and TRBJ2-2, with 7 bases that match TRBD1. The CDR3 runs 16 residues. V lost 3 bases and J lost 7; bases outside the gene matches: 11. Germline CDR1 MGHDK, CDR2 SYGVNS. The CDR3 DNA reads as TGTGCCAGCAGTGAGCGGGTGGCACAGGGGATCGGGGAGCTGTTTTTT. Translated, it gives CASSERVAQGIGELFF.

CDR3 protein: CASSGGQGPDEQYF. The CDR3 DNA follows: TGCGCCAGCAGCGGGGGCCAGGGGCCGGACGAGCAGTACTTC. The chain has TRBV5-1 and TRBJ2-7, with D tentatively TRBD1 (6 bases). V dropped 4 bases and J dropped 5 bases, with 16 bases sitting between them. This CDR3 contains 14 residues. Germline-derived CDR1 and CDR2 are SGHRS and YFSETQ.

The chain combines TRBV4-2 with TRBJ2-3, with TRBD1 matching 7 bases. The CDR3 is 17 amino acids. CDR1 is LGHNA, CDR2 YNFKEQ, per germline. With V trimmed by 4 bases and J by 5 bases, 15 bases remained unmatched. The CDR3 here is CASSRKGTARRGDTQYF. CDR3 DNA sequence: TGTGCCAGCAGCCGAAAGGGGACAGCAAGAAGGGGAGATACGCAGTATTTT.

This clonotype appeared a few times. The chain has TRBV11-3 and TRBJ2-3, with 7 nucleotides matching TRBD1. CDR1 and CDR2 (germline): SGHNT, YENEEA. This CDR3 comprises 14 residues. The V gene end was trimmed by 5 bases and the J gene end by 6 bases; junction bases not matched to a gene: 8. CDR3 amino acids: CASSTTPRGDTQYF. CDR3 nucleotide sequence: TGTGCCAGCAGCACCACTCCCAGGGGGGATACGCAGTATTTT.

This clonotype was counted only a few times. The chain links TRBV4-2 to TRBJ2-3; no definite D call. The CDR3 consists of 17 residues. Trimming pared 0 bases from V and 2 bases from J, leaving 15 bases between. Germline-derived CDR1 and CDR2 are LGHNA and YNFKEQ. The DNA of the CDR3 is TGTGCCAGCAGCCAAGATCGGGTAGGGCGCTCCACAGATACGCAGTATTTT. As protein: CASSQDRVGRSTDTQYF.

This rearrangement joins TRBV6-5 to TRBJ2-7, with D perhaps TRBD2 (6 bases). Germline lookup yields CDR1 MNHEY and CDR2 SVGAGI. V was pared by 6 bases and J by 6 bases, with 18 bases between. The CDR3 runs 14 residues. CDR3 nucleotides: TGTGCCAGCAGAAATTGGGACTTGGGGGGCGAGCAGTACTTC. Translation gives CASRNWDLGGEQYF.

In this sample, this clonotype turned up a few times. The V gene is TRBV6-2 or TRBV6-3, the J gene TRBJ1-1; 9 bases line up with TRBD1. The length of the CDR3 is 15 residues. V shed 5 bases, J shed 5 bases, and the junction held 9 bases outside the gene matches. CDR1 is MNHEY, CDR2 SVGEGT, per germline. CDR3 nucleotide sequence: TGTGCCAGCAGTGCCCAGAGGGGACAGGGTACTGAAGCTTTCTTT. Translating gives CASSAQRGQGTEAFF.

This clonotype was found many times. The gene calls are TRBV5-1 and TRBJ2-3; 11 bases map to TRBD1. The junction had 4 bases not matched to a gene; V was cut back by 3 bases and J by 4 bases. The CDR3 covers 15 residues. Germline-derived CDR1 and CDR2 are SGHRS and YFSETQ. In nucleotides, the CDR3 is TGCGCCAGCAGCTCCGGGACAGGGGGTTCAGATACGCAGTATTTT. Protein sequence: CASSSGTGGSDTQYF.

In its sample, this clonotype was seen a few times. The chain couples TRBV5-1 to TRBJ2-5; 8 bases fit TRBD2. Losses at the gene ends were 4 bases for V and 3 bases for J; bases not matched to a gene: 5. This CDR3 is 14 amino acids long. Per the germline V gene, CDR1 is SGHRS and CDR2 is YFSETQ. The CDR3 region is CASSPGGAEETQYF. In nucleotides, the CDR3 is TGCGCCAGCAGCCCCGGGGGGGCTGAAGAGACCCAGTACTTC.

This clonotype has just a few counts. The chain uses TRBV29-1 and TRBJ2-3, with D perhaps given as TRBD1 or TRBD2 (5 bases each). The V and J ends lost 7 bases and 5 bases respectively, with 13 bases between them. The CDR3 consists of 12 residues. The germline gives CDR1 SQVTM, CDR2 ANQGSEA. As DNA, the CDR3 is TGCAGCGCCGAATGGGGGATAGATACGCAGTATTTT. It translates to CSAEWGIDTQYF.

The CDR3 bases are TGTGCCAGCAGACCCGACAGGAGCTCCTACGAGCAGTACTTC. Translated: CASRPDRSSYEQYF. The gene calls are TRBV2 and TRBJ2-7; TRBD1 might be the D (6 bases). V lost 6 bases and J 0 bases, leaving 12 bases between the germline ends. This CDR3 has 14 residues. From germline, CDR1 is SNHLY and CDR2 FYNNEI.

The chain couples TRBV10-3 to TRBJ1-5; the D is unclear. Between the trimmed V and J ends, which lost 0 bases and 5 bases, there was a span of 5 bases. Germline V gene sequence: CDR1 ENHRY, CDR2 SYGVKD. This CDR3 has 13 amino acids. The chain's CDR3 is CAISESRDQPQHF. The CDR3 DNA reads TGTGCCATCAGTGAGTCGAGAGATCAGCCCCAGCATTTT.

The chain carries TRBV3-2 and TRBJ2-1; the D call in the table, TRBD2, was not verified against the DNA. TRBJ2-5 explains the end of the DNA better; the J call may be wrong. TRBV3-2 is marked as a pseudogene. The CDR3 length is 16 residues. The CDR3 sequence: CASSPGLAGKQETQYF. The CDR3, as DNA: TGTGCCAGCAGCCCGGGACTAGCCGGCAAGCAAGAGACCCAGTACTTC.

The chain couples TRBV20-1 to TRBJ2-3; D might be TRBD1 (5 bases). Deletions cut 2 bases from V and 4 bases from J, with 10 bases between. CDR1 DFQATT and CDR2 SNEGSKA come from the germline V gene (reference sequence). CDR3 length: 13 amino acids. The CDR3 DNA is TGCAGTGCTAGATTTCAGGGCCCAGATACGCAGTATTTT. As protein: CSARFQGPDTQYF.

The gene calls are TRBV24-1 and TRBJ2-1; 7 bases are a match to TRBD1. The ends lost 3 bases at V and 4 bases at J; junction bases unmatched: 5. The CDR3 spans 15 residues. Looked up from germline, CDR1 is KGHDR and CDR2 is SFDVKD. CDR3 protein: CATSDPGTEYNEQFF. The CDR3 nucleotides read TGTGCCACCAGTGATCCCGGGACAGAATACAATGAGCAGTTCTTC.

A few counts support this clonotype. The V call is TRBV3-1, the J call TRBJ2-1; 8 nucleotides match TRBD2. CDR3 length: 15 residues. The trim removed 3 bases at V and 6 bases at J, leaving 7 bases unmatched. Germline V lookup: CDR1 LGHDT, CDR2 YNNKEL (reference sequence). CDR3 sequence: CASSQPGGQGNEQFF. CDR3 sequence (DNA): TGTGCCAGCAGCCAGCCGGGGGGGCAGGGCAATGAGCAGTTCTTC.

There are a few counts of this clonotype. V gene TRBV5-1 combines with J gene TRBJ1-1, with D possibly being TRBD1 (5 bases). This CDR3 contains 14 residues. V was pared by 2 bases and J by 6 bases, with 14 bases between. Germline V gene data show CDR1 as SGHRS and CDR2 as YFSETQ. The CDR3 region has the DNA TGCGCCAGCAGCTTAATTGAGGGGACCCCTGAAGCTTTCTTT. Translated, it gives CASSLIEGTPEAFF.

V and J are TRBV3-1 and TRBJ1-1; a weak D match, TRBD1 (6 bases). CDR1 is LGHDT and CDR2 is YNNKEL in the germline V gene (reference sequence). The CDR3 totals 15 residues. Trimming stripped 4 bases from V and 3 bases from J, with 15 bases between. CDR3 sequence: CASSPHVTGHTEAFF. For the CDR3, the DNA is TGTGCCAGCAGCCCTCACGTGACAGGCCACACTGAAGCTTTCTTT. The full variable domain, in which reference TRBV3-1 and TRBJ1-1 provide the parts outside the CDR3, is DTAVSQTPKYLVTQMGNDKSIKCEQNLGHDTMYWYKQDSKKFLKIMFSYNNKELIINETVPNRFSPKSPDKAHLNLHINSLELGDSAVYFCASSPHVTGHTEAFFGQGTRLTVV.

The chain is built from TRBV12-3 or TRBV12-4 and TRBJ1-5; D remains unclear. Trimming left V 1 base short and J 4 bases short, with 11 bases between. The CDR3 sequence is 15 residues long. CDR3 sequence: CASSLVSGANQPQHF. DNA for the CDR3: TGTGCCAGCAGTTTAGTTAGTGGAGCAAATCAGCCCCAGCATTTT.